This TCR beta chain stems from a study of cytomegalovirus exposure and HLA in healthy donors. Overall study: The study placed around 85% of its 398 genotyped donors in the Caucasian-associated ancestry cluster.

The PCR made use of 60 Vbeta and 13 Jbeta primers. Assay: immunoSEQ multiplex PCR; the TCRdb copy retains only in-frame clones and omits some. Among 110,000 to 150,000 clones listed, approximately 81% were seen once. Looked up from germline, CDR1 is MNHEY and CDR2 is SMNVEV (reference sequence). J was trimmed by 0 bases and V by 10 bases; bases with no gene match: 8. CDR3 length equals 15 residues. In the case of this clone: Its specificity is not known.

Overall study results and limits: When analyzed later, a missense DCLRE1C variant was found to be linked to TCR beta V- and J-gene trimming. In a later analysis, 16,951 TCR beta sequences were associated with HLA alleles at 0.05 false discovery rate.

Sequenced: PBMCs. The origin of this receptor is a boy aged 2 to 9 in good health and CMV-seronegative. This rearrangement joins TRBV27 to TRBJ2-2; 7 bases are shared with TRBD2. Here the CDR3 DNA reads TGTGCCACCGTCAGGAGCGGGGCGAACACCGGGGAGCTGTTTTTT. This encodes CATVRSGANTGELFF.